The present T cell receptor beta chain was sequenced within a study of CD8+ T cells in alopecia areata. Study-wide results and caveats: Scalp lesions, especially in alopecia totalis/universalis, had higher clonality than normal scalp. Scalp sample sequencing also detects resident alphabeta T cells of normal skin.

Comments on this clone: Its antigen is not identified.

Peripheral blood and lesional scalp punch biopsies came from alopecia areata patients. As the sequencing template, cDNA was produced by extracting RNA and reverse transcribing it. Repertoires were generated with immunoSEQ multiplex PCR, while TCRdb's copy carries only in-frame clones and drops some. The sample has about 12,000 clones, 56% seen once. V lost 0 bases and J 0 bases, leaving 16 bases between the germline ends. Per germline, CDR1 SGHRS and CDR2 YFSETQ. This CDR3 has 17 residues. This chain links TRBV5-1 with TRBJ2-7, with a weak D call TRBD2 (6 bases). The clonotype originates from a human donor with alopecia areata. Specimen: skin. The CDR3 spells CASSLVADALNSYEQYF. CDR3 coding DNA: TGCGCCAGCAGCTTGGTAGCGGACGCCTTGAACTCCTACGAGCAGTACTTC. The variable domain in full, completed from reference TRBV5-1 and TRBJ2-7, reads KAGVTQTPRYLIKTRGQQVTLSCSPISGHRSVSWYQQTPGQGLQFLFEYFSETQRNKGNFPGRFSGRQFSNSRSEMNVSTLELGDSALYLCASSLVADALNSYEQYFGPGTRLTVT.